This is a list of T cell receptor beta chains from one sample in a study of OX40 agonist ivuxolimab in advanced cancers. This table comes from immunoSEQ multiplex PCR, and its TCRdb copy is limited to in-frame clones, with some not included. In the table there are some 100,000 clones, approximately 84% of which are singletons. Material: CD4+ or CD8+ T cells sorted from blood, obtained in a trial of the OX40 agonist ivuxolimab. The receptors were sampled from an adult with an advanced solid tumor such as melanoma, head and neck, liver or kidney cancer. CDR3s include the opening cysteine and the closing phenylalanine or tryptophan. The D gene is left open where the match is weak. The size of a clone is reported for some rows only, either as once, few or many, or as a class for expanded clones.

CDR3nt	CDR3aa	j_gene	abundance	d_gene	v_gene
TGTGCCTGGAGTGTACAAGGACCGTTAAGCTCCTACGAGCAGTACTTC	CAWSVQGPLSSYEQYF	TRBJ2-7	-	-	TRBV30
TGTGCTAGTGGTTTGGTACGAGATGGGACTAGCGGGACCGACGAGCAGTACTTC	CASGLVRDGTSGTDEQYF	TRBJ2-7	-	TRBD2	TRBV12-5
TGTGCCTGGTCAGGCGGACGTAGCATATCGTCCGAGCAGTACTTC	CAWSGGRSISSEQYF	TRBJ2-7	-	-	TRBV30
TGTGCCAGTGCCGGGGGGCTAGTAGAAAAACTGTTTTTT	CASAGGLVEKLFF	TRBJ1-4	-	-	TRBV2
TGTGCCAGCAGCCCACAACTGAACACTGAAGCTTTCTTT	CASSPQLNTEAFF	TRBJ1-1	-	-	TRBV7-2
TGTGCCAGCAGTTTAAGGCAGGGGGTCGGAGATACGCAGTATTTT	CASSLRQGVGDTQYF	TRBJ2-3	-	TRBD1	TRBV28
TGCAGTGTCAGAGGCGTCGGGGAGCTGTTTTTT	CSVRGVGELFF	TRBJ2-2	few	-	TRBV20-1
TGTGCCAGCAGCTTAGGGGCACGGGTTTACGAGCAGTACTTC	CASSLGARVYEQYF	TRBJ2-7	-	-	TRBV11-2
TGTGCCAGCAGGGCCGGGACAGGGACTCCTGCTTTCTTT	CASRAGTGTPAFF	TRBJ1-1	-	TRBD1	TRBV6-4
TGTGCCTGGGGTTCGGACAGGGGGTATACGCAGTATTTT	CAWGSDRGYTQYF	TRBJ2-3	-	TRBD1	TRBV30
TGTGCCTGGGGCAGGGGAACTAGCACAGATACGCAGTATTTT	CAWGRGTSTDTQYF	TRBJ2-3	-	-	TRBV30
TGTGCCAGCTCACCAAGCAGGGGGCTGAATGAAAAACTGTTTTTT	CASSPSRGLNEKLFF	TRBJ1-4	-	TRBD1	TRBV18
TGCGCCAGCAACAAACTAGCGAGCTCCTACAATGAGCAGTTCTTC	CASNKLASSYNEQFF	TRBJ2-1	-	TRBD2	TRBV5-1
TGTGCCAGCAGCTTAGATCTGGACAGGGGGCGGAAAAATGAGCAGTTCTTC	CASSLDLDRGRKNEQFF	TRBJ2-1	few	TRBD1	TRBV11-2
TGCGCCAGCAGCTCGACAGGTAACACTGAAGCTTTCTTT	CASSSTGNTEAFF	TRBJ1-1	-	-	TRBV5-1
TGTGCCAGCAGTGAAGGGACAGGGATAAACTATGGCTACACCTTC	CASSEGTGINYGYTF	TRBJ1-2	-	TRBD1	TRBV6-1
TGTGCCAGCATTCCCGACAGGGGTCTCGATGAAAAACTGTTTTTT	CASIPDRGLDEKLFF	TRBJ1-4	-	TRBD1	TRBV6-1
TGTGCCAGCAGCTTAGAGGGACAGGCAAACTATGGCTACACCTTC	CASSLEGQANYGYTF	TRBJ1-2	-	TRBD1	TRBV7-3
TGTGCCAGCAGCAGCACAGGGGGCGGGTCTATTGGCTACACCTTC	CASSSTGGGSIGYTF	TRBJ1-2	-	TRBD1	TRBV9
TGCAGCGTTGAATCCGGACAGGGCTACGAGCAGTACTTC	CSVESGQGYEQYF	TRBJ2-7	-	TRBD1	TRBV29-1
TGTGCCAGCAGCCTGGGACCCTCCTACAATGAGCAGTTCTTC	CASSLGPSYNEQFF	TRBJ2-1	-	-	TRBV5-6
TGTGCCAGCAGCTTGGCGGGGGCTATCACCGGGGAGCTGTTTTTT	CASSLAGAITGELFF	TRBJ2-2	-	-	TRBV5-4
TGTGCCACCTCCCGAGCGACCAGGAACACCGGGGAGCTGTTTTTT	CATSRATRNTGELFF	TRBJ2-2	-	-	TRBV18
TGTGCCAGCAGTTATGGGGAGTGGACTAGCGGGAGAAGTTTGTACTTC	CASSYGEWTSGRSLYF	TRBJ2-7	-	TRBD2	TRBV6-5
TGCGCCAGCAGCTTAAACGGAGGAGAGACCCAGTACTTC	CASSLNGGETQYF	TRBJ2-5	-	-	TRBV5-1
TGTGCCAGCAGCTTAGGTCTGGCGGCCGAGCAGTACTTC	CASSLGLAAEQYF	TRBJ2-7	-	-	TRBV11-2
TGTGCCAGCTCACCCCGTCCCGGGACTAGCGGGTCCGGAACCGCCGAGCAGTACTTC	CASSPRPGTSGSGTAEQYF	TRBJ2-7	-	TRBD2	TRBV18
TGTGCCAGCAGCACCACCGGGACTAGCGGGAGAGAGGGGGCCTACGAGCAGTACTTC	CASSTTGTSGREGAYEQYF	TRBJ2-7	-	TRBD2	TRBV7-9
TGTGCCAGCAGCTTTGGCAGGGTCTTCACCTACGAGCAGTACTTC	CASSFGRVFTYEQYF	TRBJ2-7	-	-	TRBV7-8
TGTGCCTGGAGGAAGAGGGGTGGGGAGACCCAGTACTTC	CAWRKRGGETQYF	TRBJ2-5	-	-	TRBV30
TGCGCCAGCAGCCAAGACCAGGGCCATGAGCAGTTCTTC	CASSQDQGHEQFF	TRBJ2-1	-	-	TRBV4-3
TGTGCCAGCAGCCACCGTCGGAATATTCCCAAGGAAGCTTTCTTT	CASSHRRNIPKEAFF	TRBJ1-1	once	-	TRBV7-9
TGTGCCAGCTCACCCGAAGGGATTGACGAGCAGTACTTC	CASSPEGIDEQYF	TRBJ2-7	once	-	TRBV18
TGTGCCAGCACCCCCCGGGACAGAGCCACCTACGAGCAGTACTTC	CASTPRDRATYEQYF	TRBJ2-7	-	TRBD1	TRBV28
TGCGCCAGCAGCCAAGATAGCGGGAGTAACTCCTACAATGAGCAGTTCTTC	CASSQDSGSNSYNEQFF	TRBJ2-1	-	TRBD2	TRBV4-1
TGTGCCAGCAGCCCTTGGGGAGAGCTTTCTGAAGCTTTCTTT	CASSPWGELSEAFF	TRBJ1-1	-	-	TRBV5-6
TGTGCCAGCAGCCCGACAGACTACAACATTCAGTACTTC	CASSPTDYNIQYF	TRBJ2-4	-	-	TRBV6-5
TGTGCCAGCAGCTTAGGGTGGGGTGGTACGGATGGCTACACCTTC	CASSLGWGGTDGYTF	TRBJ1-2	-	-	TRBV7-9
TGTGCCAGCAGCAAAGGAAAGGGGGCAGGGGTGAACACTGAAGCTTTCTTT	CASSKGKGAGVNTEAFF	TRBJ1-1	-	-	TRBV21-1
TGCGCCAGCAGCTTGGAGCCGGTCCGGGCTAATGAAAAACTGTTTTTT	CASSLEPVRANEKLFF	TRBJ1-4	-	-	TRBV5-1
TGTGCCTGGAGTTCTGGGGGAGGTCAGCCCCAGCATTTT	CAWSSGGGQPQHF	TRBJ1-5	-	-	TRBV30
TGTGCCAGTAGTATAGGGCACTTGGGGGCGAAAGCTTTCTTT	CASSIGHLGAKAFF	TRBJ1-1	-	-	TRBV19
TGTGCCATCAGTGAGACCTACGAGCAGTACTTC	CAISETYEQYF	TRBJ2-7	-	-	TRBV10-3
TGTGCCATCAGTGATACGACGGATACGCAGTATTTT	CAISDTTDTQYF	TRBJ2-3	-	-	TRBV10-3
TGCAGCGTGGTAACTCAGTATGAGCAGTTCTTC	CSVVTQYEQFF	TRBJ2-1	-	-	TRBV29-1
TGTGCCAGCAGCCTAGATCCCCGGGAGGGCTACACCTTC	CASSLDPREGYTF	TRBJ1-2	once	-	TRBV7-2
TGTGCCAGCTCATCGCTACATGCAACTAATGAAAAACTGTTTTTT	CASSSLHATNEKLFF	TRBJ1-4	few	-	TRBV18
TGCGCCAGCACTGTCTCCTACGAGCAGTACTTC	CASTVSYEQYF	TRBJ2-7	-	-	TRBV10-1
TGCGCCAGCAGCCAAGGAGGGACCTACAATGAGCAGTTCTTC	CASSQGGTYNEQFF	TRBJ2-1	-	-	TRBV4-3
TGTGCCAGCAGCTTAAGGGCTCGATCCCACGAGCAGTACTTC	CASSLRARSHEQYF	TRBJ2-7	-	-	TRBV5-6
TGTGCCAGCAGCGTAGGAGGGACAGGTGGGCAGCAGTTCTTC	CASSVGGTGGQQFF	TRBJ2-1	-	TRBD1	TRBV9
TGTGCCAGCCTCCCCCAGACGGAATGGAGGGGAGAGACCCAGTACTTC	CASLPQTEWRGETQYF	TRBJ2-5	-	-	TRBV18
TGTGCCAGCAGCTTAGAGGGCGGGGAGCTGTTTTTT	CASSLEGGELFF	TRBJ2-2	once	-	TRBV11-2
TGTGCCAGCAGCGTAGCCAGCGGTACCTACGAGCAGTACTTC	CASSVASGTYEQYF	TRBJ2-7	-	-	TRBV9
TGTGCCAGCAGCTTAGCGAGAGGTTTCTTT	CASSLARGFF	TRBJ1-1	-	-	TRBV11-2
TGTGCCAGCACATTAACAGGGGTGTTGAACACTGAAGCTTTCTTT	CASTLTGVLNTEAFF	TRBJ1-1	-	TRBD1	TRBV6-1
TGTGCCAGTAGTACCACCCAGGGAGACGAGCAGTACTTC	CASSTTQGDEQYF	TRBJ2-7	-	-	TRBV19